This TCR beta chain was recovered during a study of blood T cell repertoires in COVID-19 (dated by TCRdb to 2018 to 2021). Describing the broader study: Samples from collaborators originated in the United States, Italy and Spain and spanned both the acute and convalescent phases of COVID-19. The material from the prospective study consisted of cDNA or gDNA derived from T cells, B-cell-depleted T cells, or PBMCs. Subjects who had been exposed to COVID-19, were actively infected with it, or had recovered from it provided the deeply sampled blood TCRbeta repertoires that made up the dataset. The repertoires were released in a freely available public database intended as a resource for research on the immune response to SARS-CoV-2. The samples were drawn from the first 160 participants of the ongoing ImmuneRACE study and from 1,254 subjects provided by 6 global collaborators. The sample metadata nearly always contained a de-identified subject ID, COVID-19 status, age in years and sex. Where HLA class I and class II types were available, the types were taken from metadata supplied by the sample provider, not from assay-based typing.

V was cut back by 6 bases and J by 0 bases, leaving a gap of 15 bases between them. CDR3 length: 15 amino acids, cysteine to phenylalanine. Only the CDR3 part of the read is kept: 45 bases, read in frame from the first base. For CDR1 and CDR2, the germline V gene lists KGHSH and LQKENI. TCRbeta CDR3 regions were amplified from genomic DNA using the immunoSEQ Assay, a bias-controlled multiplex PCR. The source study handled its data this way. The number of nucleated cells in each sample was estimated by amplification of reference gene primers within the assay. Sequence reads were collapsed and filtered to measure the absolute abundance of every unique TCRbeta CDR3 rearrangement. For each sample, productive Simpson clonality was calculated as the square root of Simpson's diversity index over productive rearrangements. In TCRdb, the immuneACCESS table is reduced to in-frame sequences with V and J assigned. These tables do not hold every clone; where another copy was compared, an unresolved V gene accounts for under half, and the others remain unexplained. The V and J calls and the clone size are those of that table, but D and trimming were determined from the DNA. The table for this sample lists under 200,000 clones; approximately 87% of them were counted only once. The top ten constitute around 6.7% of the sample.

As for this clone: This receptor's antigen is unknown. Base qualities are missing; no much larger clone stands one base away.

Summary of the overall study and its limitations: Clinical and demographic metadata were provided uncurated, with the amount varying by source and participant.

Participants in the prospective study were aged roughly 18 to 89 years, lived in about two dozen United States geographic areas, and enrolled through a virtual design. In the prospective study, cohorts were assigned on the basis of participant-reported clinical history obtained from a screening survey and a study questionnaire. Recovered participants in ImmuneRACE Cohort 3 were defined by two consecutive negative NP/OP PCR tests, clearance by a healthcare professional, or resolution of symptoms. Each participant in the prospective study had whole blood, serum and a nasopharyngeal or oropharyngeal swab collected by mobile phlebotomists. Over a roughly 2-month period, participants in the prospective study had the option of providing additional blood draws and questionnaires. Before DNA extraction, prospective study blood samples were shipped either frozen or at room temperature.

This chain joins TRBV18 to TRBJ2-7, with an unclear D gene assignment. The clonotype was recovered from a woman in her 50s who had recovered from COVID-19. The sequencing input was PBMCs or T cells enriched from blood (not recorded which). The nucleotide sequence reads as follows: TGTGCCAGCTCTCTTGCCGCCATGGCCTCCTACGAGCAGTACTTC. This yields the protein CASSLAAMASYEQYF. With the portions outside the CDR3 filled from the reference TRBV18 and TRBJ2-7 genes, the complete variable region becomes NAGVMQNPRHLVRRRGQEARLRCSPMKGHSHVYWYRQLPEEGLKFMVYLQKENIIDESGMPKERFSAEFPKEGPSILRIQQVVRGDSAAYFCASSLAAMASYEQYFGPGTRLTVT.